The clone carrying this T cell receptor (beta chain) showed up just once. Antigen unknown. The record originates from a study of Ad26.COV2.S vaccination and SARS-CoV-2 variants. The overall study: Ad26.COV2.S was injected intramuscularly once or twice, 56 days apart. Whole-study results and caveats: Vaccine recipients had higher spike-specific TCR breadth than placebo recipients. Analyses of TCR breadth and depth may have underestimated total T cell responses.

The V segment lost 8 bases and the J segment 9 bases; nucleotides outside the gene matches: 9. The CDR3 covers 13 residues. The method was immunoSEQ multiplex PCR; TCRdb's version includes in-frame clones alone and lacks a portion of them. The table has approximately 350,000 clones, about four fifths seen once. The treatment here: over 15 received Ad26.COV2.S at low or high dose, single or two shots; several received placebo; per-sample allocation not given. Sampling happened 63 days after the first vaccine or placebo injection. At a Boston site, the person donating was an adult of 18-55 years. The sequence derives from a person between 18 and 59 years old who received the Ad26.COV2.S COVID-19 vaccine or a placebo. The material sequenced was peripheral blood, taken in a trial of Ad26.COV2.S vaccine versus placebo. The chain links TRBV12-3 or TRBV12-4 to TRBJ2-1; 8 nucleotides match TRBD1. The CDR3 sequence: CASLEPGGSEQFF. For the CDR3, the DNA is TGTGCCAGCCTGGAGCCAGGGGGCAGTGAGCAGTTCTTC.